Each of the 25 T cell receptor beta chains below was sequenced from the same sample in a study of CXCR3-negative and CXCR3-positive naive CD8 T cells. The libraries of TRB cDNA were prepared using 5' RACE with UMI labels. TCRdb re-analyzed the 5' RACE reads; it lists each CDR3 protein once, without DNA. Its table records tens of thousands of distinct CDR3 sequences. Sequencing was done on a sample of naive CXCR3- CD8+ T cells from blood. Subset here: CD45RO-CCR7+CD27+CD95- naive CD8+ T cells lacking CXCR3 (TNR3-). The receptor source for this set is a human donor in good health. Some clones in this sample may be carry-over from other donors' samples.

The chain joins TRBV29-1 to TRBJ1-2; TCRdb's assignment of TRBD1 cannot be checked, as there is no DNA. The germline CDR1 and CDR2 sequences are SQVTM and ANQGSEA. CDR3 length: 17 residues. The CDR3 spells CSVHPDRTTTTLYGYTF.

V usage is TRBV24-1 and J usage is TRBJ2-5; there is no DNA to check the TCRdb D call of TRBD2. The CDR3 extends over 15 amino acids. CDR1 KGHDR and CDR2 SFDVKD come from the germline V gene. Here the CDR3 reads CATSDPGRGEKTQYF.

The V and J genes are TRBV12-3 or TRBV12-4 and TRBJ1-2; TCRdb indicates TRBD1, and absent DNA this call remains unverified. This CDR3 comprises 14 residues. The CDR3 is CASHTRQGHYGYTF.

This chain connects TRBV11-2 to TRBJ2-1; TCRdb selects TRBD2, and the lack of DNA leaves this call unchecked. In germline, CDR1 is SGHAT, CDR2 FQNNGV. The CDR3 contains 15 residues. The CDR3 region is CASSLASGRDNEQFF.

J is TRBJ2-5 and V is TRBV28; as DNA is missing, the TRBD1 call by TCRdb cannot be tested. This CDR3 spans 15 amino acids. Germline V gene data show CDR1 as MDHEN and CDR2 as SYDVKM. The CDR3 spells CASSPWTGMKETQYF.

The genes are TRBV12-3 or TRBV12-4 and TRBJ2-1; TCRdb proposes TRBD2, but this gene call is untestable without DNA. CDR3 size: 15 residues. Here the CDR3 reads CASSFVLAGGTEQFF.

V gene TRBV12-3 or TRBV12-4 combines with J gene TRBJ2-5; TCRdb's D gene call, TRBD1, goes unchecked for lack of DNA. The CDR3 runs to 15 residues. CDR3 sequence: CASSFPGQGWETQYF.

The J gene is TRBJ2-5, the V gene TRBV7-6; without DNA, the TCRdb call of TRBD1 cannot be checked. The CDR3 is 15 residues long. Germline-derived CDR1 and CDR2 are SGHVS and FNYEAQ. The CDR3 here is CASSPYGTTQETQYF. Based on the CDR3 plus reference TRBV7-6 and TRBJ2-5, the full variable domain is GAGVSQSPRYKVTKRGQDVALRCDPISGHVSLYWYRQALGQGPEFLTYFNYEAQQDKSGLPNDRFSAERPEGSISTLTIQRTEQRDSAMYRCASSPYGTTQETQYFGPGTRLLVL.

This chain connects TRBV27 to TRBJ2-3; TCRdb reports TRBD1, a call that lacks DNA to check it against. Germline V gene lookup returns CDR1 MNHEY and CDR2 SMNVEV (reference sequence). The CDR3 covers 14 residues. The CDR3: CASSLRGGKNTQYF.

V usage is TRBV7-9 and J usage is TRBJ2-1. The germline CDR1 and CDR2 sequences are SEHNR and FQNEAQ (reference sequence). CDR3 size: 12 residues. The CDR3 here is CASSRTGSEQFF.

The chain employs TRBV20-1 and TRBJ1-2. This CDR3 spans 14 amino acids. Germline CDR1 DFQATT, CDR2 SNEGSKA (reference sequence). This CDR3 is CSARDSDYPYGYTF.

The chain recombines TRBV7-2 with TRBJ2-7; TCRdb proposes TRBD2, but this gene call is untestable without DNA. The CDR3 runs to 15 residues. Germline V CDR1 and CDR2: SGHTA, FQGNSA. CDR3 amino acids: CASSRILAGSYEQYF.

V gene TRBV7-9 combines with J gene TRBJ1-1; lacking DNA, the TRBD1 call made by TCRdb goes unchecked. Germline V gene data show CDR1 as SEHNR and CDR2 as FQNEAQ (reference sequence). CDR3 length: 16 amino acids. The CDR3 spells CASSPRDRSVGTEAFF.

CDR3 residues: CSIQTASNEKLFF. The chain carries TRBV29-1 and TRBJ1-4; no DNA is available, so the TRBD1 call from TCRdb remains unchecked. Germline V gene data show CDR1 as SQVTM and CDR2 as ANQGSEA. The CDR3 length is 13 residues. The complete variable domain, with remaining parts taken from reference TRBV29-1 and TRBJ1-4, reads SAVISQKPSRDICQRGTSLTIQCQVDSQVTMMFWYRQQPGQSLTLIATANQGSEATYESGFVIDKFPISRPNLTFSTLTVSNMSPEDSSIYLCSIQTASNEKLFFGSGTQLSVL.

V usage is TRBV29-1 and J usage is TRBJ1-1. The germline V gene encodes CDR1 SQVTM and CDR2 ANQGSEA. The CDR3 sequence is 14 residues long. The CDR3 loop is CSVEFVGPAPEAFF.

The V and J genes are TRBV7-6 and TRBJ1-1; TCRdb's assignment of TRBD1 cannot be checked, as there is no DNA. Germline V gene data show CDR1 as SGHVS and CDR2 as FNYEAQ. The CDR3 extends over 13 amino acids. The CDR3 is CASRRPGGGEAFF.

The J gene is TRBJ2-2, the V gene TRBV28; TCRdb's D gene call, TRBD1, goes unchecked for lack of DNA. Germline lookup yields CDR1 MDHEN and CDR2 SYDVKM. This CDR3 contains 14 residues. CDR3 region: CASSYSGFGGELFF.

The V and J genes are TRBV29-1 and TRBJ2-3; the D gene TCRdb calls, TRBD1, cannot be checked with no DNA. The CDR3 loop spans 17 amino acids. CDR1 and CDR2 (germline): SQVTM, ANQGSEA. The CDR3 spells CSPPRPAVRATTDTQYF.

The gene calls are TRBV7-9 and TRBJ2-1; TCRdb's D call of TRBD2 is untestable without DNA. This CDR3 region has 13 residues. CDR1 is SEHNR, CDR2 FQNEAQ, per germline (reference sequence). CDR3: CASNPSLWDEQFF.

V usage is TRBV29-1 and J usage is TRBJ2-7; absent DNA, TCRdb's TRBD1 call cannot be checked. The germline V gene encodes CDR1 SQVTM and CDR2 ANQGSEA. This CDR3 contains 11 residues. The chain's CDR3 is CSVEGGREQYF.

In terms of frequency, this clonotype is medium-sized. CDR3 region: CASSQDRASSYEQYF. The genes are TRBV4-3 and TRBJ2-7; TCRdb proposes TRBD1, but this gene call is untestable without DNA. This CDR3 is 15 amino acids long. Germline CDR1 and CDR2: LGHNA and YSLEER.

The chain links TRBV4-1 to TRBJ1-2; TCRdb lists TRBD1, though no DNA is available to test this call. The germline CDR1 and CDR2 sequences are MGHRA and YSYEKL. This CDR3 region has 16 residues. The CDR3 loop reads CASSQPTGGAHYGYTF.

The CDR3 loop is CASSPWDFAEAFF. V and J are TRBV7-2 and TRBJ1-1. This CDR3 is built from 13 residues. CDR1 SGHTA and CDR2 FQGNSA come from the germline V gene.

The chain joins TRBV7-2 to TRBJ2-7; without DNA, the TCRdb call of TRBD2 cannot be checked. The CDR3 covers 15 residues. Germline V gene data show CDR1 as SGHTA and CDR2 as FQGNSA. Here the CDR3 reads CASSPPDQISYEQYF.

CDR3 sequence: CSVEDRISGKNYGYTF. The J gene is TRBJ1-2, the V gene TRBV29-1; TCRdb lists TRBD1, though no DNA is available to test this call. The germline gives CDR1 SQVTM, CDR2 ANQGSEA. This CDR3 has 16 amino acids.